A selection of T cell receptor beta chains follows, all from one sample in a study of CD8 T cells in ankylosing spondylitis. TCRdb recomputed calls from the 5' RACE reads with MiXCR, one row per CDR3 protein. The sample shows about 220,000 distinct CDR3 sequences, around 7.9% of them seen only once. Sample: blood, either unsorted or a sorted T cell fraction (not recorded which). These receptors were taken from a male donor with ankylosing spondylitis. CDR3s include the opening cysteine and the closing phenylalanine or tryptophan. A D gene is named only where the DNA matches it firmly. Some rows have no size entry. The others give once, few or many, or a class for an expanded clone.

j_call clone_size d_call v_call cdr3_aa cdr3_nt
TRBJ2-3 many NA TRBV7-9 CASTIRDWTDTQYF TGTGCCAGCACGATTCGGGATTGGACAGATACGCAGTATTTT
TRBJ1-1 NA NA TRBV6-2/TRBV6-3 CASSYPRSVNTEAFF TGTGCCAGCAGTTACCCCCGGTCTGTGAACACTGAAGCTTTCTTT
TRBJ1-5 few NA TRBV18 CASSPVPTQPQHF TGTGCCAGCTCACCAGTGCCGACCCAGCCCCAGCATTTT
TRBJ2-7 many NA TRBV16 CASSREPGLREQYF TGTGCCAGCAGCCGGGAGCCAGGCCTGAGGGAGCAGTACTTC
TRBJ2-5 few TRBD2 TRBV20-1 CSARVAGGLGETQYF TGCAGTGCTAGGGTAGCGGGGGGATTAGGAGAGACCCAGTACTTC
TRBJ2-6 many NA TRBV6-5 CASSFGSGANVLTF TGTGCCAGCAGTTTCGGCTCTGGGGCCAACGTCCTGACTTTC
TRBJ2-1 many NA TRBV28 CASSFPYREARSYNEQFF TGTGCCAGCAGTTTCCCATACAGGGAAGCTCGATCCTACAATGAGCAGTTCTTC
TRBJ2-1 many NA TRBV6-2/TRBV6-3 CASSYRDPYNEQFF TGTGCCAGCAGTTACCGGGACCCCTACAATGAGCAGTTCTTC
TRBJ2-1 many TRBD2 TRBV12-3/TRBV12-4 CASRQAGDNEQFF TGTGCCAGCCGGCAAGCGGGGGACAATGAGCAGTTCTTC
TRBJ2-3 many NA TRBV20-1 CSASMEGPFSTDTQYF TGCAGTGCTAGTATGGAGGGCCCTTTTAGCACAGATACGCAGTATTTT
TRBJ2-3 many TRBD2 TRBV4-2 CASSPLAEGNTDTQYF TGTGCCAGCAGCCCCCTAGCGGAGGGGAACACAGATACGCAGTATTTT
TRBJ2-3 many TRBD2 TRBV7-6 CASSWTSGLQDTQYF TGTGCCAGCAGCTGGACTAGCGGCCTACAAGATACGCAGTATTTT
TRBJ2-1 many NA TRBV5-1 CASSPDGDNEQFF TGCGCCAGCAGCCCGGACGGGGACAATGAGCAGTTCTTC
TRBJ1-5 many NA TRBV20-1 CSARDPFRDNQPQHF TGCAGTGCTAGAGATCCGTTCAGGGACAATCAGCCCCAGCATTTT
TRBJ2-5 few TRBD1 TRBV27 CASSPTPSLNRGETQYF TGTGCCAGCAGTCCCACCCCCTCCCTCAACAGGGGAGAGACCCAGTACTTC
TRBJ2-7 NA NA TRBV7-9 CASSPPRGLGYEQYF TGTGCCAGCAGCCCCCCGCGGGGCCTGGGGTACGAGCAGTACTTC
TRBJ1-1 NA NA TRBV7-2 CASRGQRGMKGTEAFF TGTGCCAGCAGGGGGCAACGAGGGATGAAGGGCACTGAAGCTTTCTTT
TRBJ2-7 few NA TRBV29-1 CSADTGPLTNEQYF TGCAGCGCCGACACAGGGCCTCTTACCAACGAGCAGTACTTC
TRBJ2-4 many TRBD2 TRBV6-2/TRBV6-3 CASSYSILAGSGKNIQYF TGTGCCAGCAGTTACTCGATCTTAGCGGGATCTGGCAAAAACATTCAGTACTTC
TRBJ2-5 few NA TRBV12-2 CASRLAPAEIAGGGYQETQYF TGTGCAAGTCGCTTAGCGCCGGCGGAAATAGCGGGAGGGGGGTACCAAGAGACCCAGTACTTC
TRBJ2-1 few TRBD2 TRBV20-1 CSARTVSGTSGRYSYNEQFF TGCAGTGCTAGGACCGTTTCTGGGACTAGCGGGAGGTACTCCTACAATGAGCAGTTCTTC
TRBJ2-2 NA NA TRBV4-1 CASSHPTWVVVGTNTGELFF TGCGCCAGCAGCCACCCGACGTGGGTTGTCGTGGGTACGAACACCGGGGAGCTGTTTTTT
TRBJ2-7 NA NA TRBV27 CASSFGRRYEQYF TGTGCCAGCAGTTTCGGGCGCCGCTACGAGCAGTACTTC
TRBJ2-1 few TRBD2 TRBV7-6 CASSPGTSRYNEQFF TGTGCCAGCAGCCCCGGGACTAGCCGATACAATGAGCAGTTCTTC
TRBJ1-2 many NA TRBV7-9 CASSLAGTLNGYTF TGTGCCAGCAGCTTAGCGGGGACTTTGAATGGCTACACCTTC
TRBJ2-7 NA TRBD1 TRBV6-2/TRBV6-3 CASSYSRGTAYHYEQYF TGTGCCAGCAGTTACTCGAGGGGGACAGCCTACCACTACGAGCAGTACTTC
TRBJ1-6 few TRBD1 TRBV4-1 CASSQDRSGTGKSPLHF TGCGCCAGCAGCCAAGATCGGTCAGGGACAGGGAAGTCACCCCTCCACTTT
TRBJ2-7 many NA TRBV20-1 CSARVIGGSYEQYF TGCAGTGCTAGAGTCATAGGGGGGTCCTACGAGCAGTACTTC
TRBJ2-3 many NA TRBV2 CASSIQGPDTQYF TGTGCCAGCAGTATCCAGGGTCCAGATACGCAGTATTTT
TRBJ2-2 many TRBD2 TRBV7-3 CASSPRPTSGGPFSGELFF TGTGCCAGCAGCCCGCGCCCTACCTCGGGGGGGCCTTTTTCCGGGGAGCTGTTTTTT
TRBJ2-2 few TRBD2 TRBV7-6 CASSSLADTGELFF TGTGCCAGCAGCTCACTAGCGGACACCGGGGAGCTGTTTTTT
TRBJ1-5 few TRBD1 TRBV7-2 CASSLAILGTETNQPQHF TGTGCCAGCAGCTTAGCAATCCTAGGGACAGAAACGAATCAGCCCCAGCATTTT
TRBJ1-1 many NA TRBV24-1 CATSYGTEAFF TGTGCCACCAGTTATGGCACTGAAGCTTTCTTT
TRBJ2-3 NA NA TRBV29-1 CSVEETWGSTDTQYF TGCAGCGTTGAAGAAACGTGGGGCAGCACAGATACGCAGTATTTT
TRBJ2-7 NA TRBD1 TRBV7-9 CASSPGTGRRYF TGTGCCAGCAGCCCCGGGACAGGGAGACGGTACTTC
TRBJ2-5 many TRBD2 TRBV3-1 CASSQDRLAEFLETQYF TGTGCCAGCAGCCAAGATCGGCTAGCGGAATTTTTAGAGACCCAGTACTTC
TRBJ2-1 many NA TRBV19 CASSMGSTSNEQFF TGTGCCAGTAGTATGGGTAGCACCTCGAATGAGCAGTTCTTC
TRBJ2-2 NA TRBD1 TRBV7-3 CASSLDPGTENTGELFF TGTGCCAGCAGCCTCGACCCCGGGACAGAGAACACCGGGGAGCTGTTTTTT
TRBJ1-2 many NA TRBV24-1 CATSEEGAYYTF TGTGCCACCAGTGAGGAAGGGGCATACTACACCTTC
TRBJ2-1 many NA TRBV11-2 CASSAGPTEQFF TGTGCCAGCAGCGCGGGCCCCACGGAGCAGTTCTTC
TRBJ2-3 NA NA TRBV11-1 CASSAPPGSTDTQYF TGTGCCAGCAGCGCCCCCCCGGGTAGCACAGATACGCAGTATTTT
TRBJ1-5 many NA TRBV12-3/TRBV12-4 CASSFGREGNQPQHF TGTGCCAGCAGTTTTGGCAGGGAGGGCAATCAGCCCCAGCATTTT
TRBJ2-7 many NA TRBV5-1 CASSLDPTYEQYF TGCGCCAGCAGCTTGGACCCAACCTACGAGCAGTACTTC
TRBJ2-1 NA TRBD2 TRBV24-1 CATSDKAGRITYNEQFF TGTGCCACCAGTGATAAAGCGGGACGGATTACCTACAATGAGCAGTTCTTC
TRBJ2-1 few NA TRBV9 CASSPRTDYNEQFF TGTGCCAGCAGCCCCCGGACAGACTACAATGAGCAGTTCTTC
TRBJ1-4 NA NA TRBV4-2 CASSQKLGAGEKLFF TGTGCCAGCAGCCAAAAACTCGGGGCGGGTGAAAAACTGTTTTTT
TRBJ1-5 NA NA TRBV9 CASGGNQPQHF TGTGCCAGCGGGGGGAATCAGCCCCAGCATTTT
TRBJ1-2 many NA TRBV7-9 CASRQPTGQGANYGYTF TGTGCCAGCCGTCAACCTACCGGGCAGGGAGCTAACTATGGCTACACCTTC
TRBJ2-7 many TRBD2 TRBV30 CAWSGQGIPAGAQYF TGTGCCTGGAGCGGACAAGGAATTCCCGCGGGAGCGCAGTACTTC